The 26 T cell receptor beta chains below all came from one sample that was sequenced in a study of blood T cell repertoires in COVID-19. Assay used: immunoSEQ multiplex PCR; TCRdb lists only in-frame clones, some missing. The sample consists of approximately 94,000 clones, 85% to 90% of them appearing once. Source material: peripheral blood. The source of these receptors is a human donor in a cohort sampled during active COVID-19.

The chain combines TRBV3-1 (or the pseudogene TRBV3-2) with TRBJ2-5; 8 nucleotides agree with TRBD2. The CDR3 extends over 16 amino acids. Looked up from germline, CDR1 is LGHDT and CDR2 is YNNKEL (reference sequence). V trimming: 6 bases; J trimming: 3 bases; junction bases outside the gene matches: 12. The CDR3 nucleotides read TGTGCCAGCAGACCCGAAAAGCGGGAGCGAGAAGAGACCCAGTACTTC. Translated, it gives CASRPEKREREETQYF.

This clone came up once. The chain employs TRBV10-3 and TRBJ2-7; D not certain. V was pared by 3 bases and J by 0 bases, with 12 bases between. Germline V gene lookup returns CDR1 ENHRY and CDR2 SYGVKD. The CDR3 is made up of 15 amino acids. CDR3: CAISDSGPHSYEQYF. In nucleotides, the CDR3 is TGTGCCATCAGTGATTCGGGTCCTCACTCCTACGAGCAGTACTTC.

The J gene is TRBJ2-6, the V gene TRBV19; possibly TRBD1 for D (8 bases). The length of the CDR3 is 17 residues. CDR1 and CDR2 from the germline V gene are LNHDA and SQIVND (reference sequence). Trimming shortened V by 4 bases and J by 0 bases, and 13 bases separated the two germline ends. CDR3: CASSKQGGDSGANVLTF. The CDR3 nucleotides read TGTGCCAGTAGTAAACAGGGGGGGGACTCTGGGGCCAACGTCCTGACTTTC.

This chain uses TRBV18 with TRBJ1-5, with 8 nucleotides matching TRBD1. V dropped 3 bases and J dropped 0; count of bases not matched to a gene: 1. The CDR3 covers 15 residues. Looked up from germline, CDR1 is KGHSH and CDR2 is LQKENI. The CDR3: CASSPGTGSNQPQHF. As DNA, the CDR3 is TGTGCCAGCTCACCCGGGACAGGTAGCAATCAGCCCCAGCATTTT.

The V gene is TRBV7-9, the J gene TRBJ2-2, with 11 bases matching TRBD2. With V trimmed by 5 bases and J by 6 bases, 5 bases remained unmatched. The germline gives CDR1 SEHNR, CDR2 FQNEAQ (reference sequence). The CDR3 is 15 residues long. CDR3 sequence (DNA): TGTGCCAGCAGCCACTATAGCGGGAGGGCCGGGGAGCTGTTTTTT. It codes for CASSHYSGRAGELFF.

The chain links TRBV6-5 to TRBJ2-7, with a tentative D call TRBD2 (5 bases). Trimming shortened V by 8 bases and J by 6 bases, and 11 bases separated the two germline ends. Germline CDR1 MNHEY, CDR2 SVGAGI. This CDR3 comprises 11 residues. The CDR3 sequence: CASQTRGEQYF. In DNA form, the CDR3 reads TGTGCCAGCCAAACTCGGGGCGAGCAGTACTTC.

This rearrangement joins TRBV27 to TRBJ1-4, with unresolved D. V gave up 7 bases and J gave up 6 bases, with 27 bases separating them. The CDR3 extends over 18 amino acids. Germline V CDR1 and CDR2: MNHEY, SMNVEV (reference sequence). CDR3 sequence (DNA): TGTGCCAGCAAGTGGTTGGCAGGCAACAGCCCCGTTTATGAAAAACTGTTTTTT. It codes for CASKWLAGNSPVYEKLFF. The full variable domain, completed using reference TRBV27 and TRBJ1-4, is EAQVTQNPRYLITVTGKKLTVTCSQNMNHEYMSWYRQDPGLGLRQIYYSMNVEVTDKGDVPEGYKVSRKEKRNFPLILESPSPNQTSLYFCASKWLAGNSPVYEKLFFGSGTQLSVL.

On this clone itself: An end of the junction does not agree with germline; a read error may underlie this. The gene calls are TRBV20-1 and TRBJ1-2; possible D gene TRBD1, 6 bases. The CDR3 length is 11 residues. The V gene's germline CDR1 is DFQATT and CDR2 SNEGSKA (reference sequence). CDR3: CSARDDRQAAF. Written as DNA, the CDR3 is TGCAGTGCTAGAGATGACCGACAGGCAGCGTTC.

CDR3 residues: CASSQVETGDRNQPQHF. The DNA of the CDR3 is TGTGCCAGCAGCCAAGTCGAGACAGGGGACCGCAATCAGCCCCAGCATTTT. J is TRBJ1-5 and V is TRBV3-1 (or the pseudogene TRBV3-2); TRBD1 matches 8 bases. This CDR3 has 17 residues. Trimming removed 1 base from V and 2 bases from J; junction bases left unmatched: 7. Germline CDR1 and CDR2: LGHDT and YNNKEL (reference sequence).

The gene calls are TRBV3-1 (or the pseudogene TRBV3-2) and TRBJ2-7; 8 nucleotides line up with TRBD1. CDR1 and CDR2 from the germline V gene are LGHDT and YNNKEL (reference sequence). This CDR3 comprises 14 residues. V lost 1 base and J lost 4; bases outside the gene matches: 3. Written as DNA, the CDR3 is TGTGCCAGCAGCCAAGGACAGGGGAGGTACGAGCAGTACTTC. Amino acids: CASSQGQGRYEQYF.

This clone has more than one count but fewer than ten. The rearrangement joins TRBV2 to TRBJ1-5; TRBD1 aligns across 10 bases. CDR1 is SNHLY and CDR2 is FYNNEI in the germline V gene. V trimming: 5 bases; J trimming: 6 bases; junction bases outside the gene matches: 7. The CDR3 length is 15 residues. The CDR3 DNA reads as TGTGCCAGCAGTACCCCCGGGACAGGGGCTCAGCCCCAGCATTTT. It codes for CASSTPGTGAQPQHF.

The chain links TRBV7-7 to TRBJ2-5; 9 nucleotides line up with TRBD1. CDR3 length equals 15 residues. Germline V gene lookup returns CDR1 SSHAT and CDR2 FNYEAQ (reference sequence). V shed 5 bases, J shed 2 bases, and the junction held 6 bases outside the gene matches. This CDR3 reads CASSGQGLGQETQYF. CDR3 DNA sequence: TGTGCCAGCAGCGGACAGGGGCTGGGTCAAGAGACCCAGTACTTC.

CDR3 loop: CASRNQEGANQPQHF. CDR3 DNA sequence: TGTGCCAGTAGAAATCAGGAGGGGGCCAATCAGCCCCAGCATTTT. This chain links TRBV19 with TRBJ1-5, with 7 positions matching TRBD1. CDR1 is LNHDA, CDR2 SQIVND, per germline (reference sequence). V trimming: 6 bases; J trimming: 3 bases; junction bases outside the gene matches: 8. The CDR3 runs 15 residues.

J is TRBJ2-3 and V is TRBV18; possibly TRBD2 for D (5 bases). CDR1 KGHSH and CDR2 LQKENI come from the germline V gene. The CDR3 has 20 amino acids. Deletions cut 1 base from V and 0 bases from J, with 23 bases between. CDR3 DNA sequence: TGTGCCAGCTCACCACGAACTAGAGGGTCCGGGCACGCTAGCACAGATACGCAGTATTTT. Amino acids: CASSPRTRGSGHASTDTQYF.

In its sample, this clone was seen a few times. This chain uses TRBV19 with TRBJ1-2; unclear D gene. The germline V gene has CDR1 LNHDA and CDR2 SQIVND (reference sequence). Trimming stripped 3 bases from V and 4 bases from J, with 12 bases between. The CDR3 covers 14 residues. The CDR3 DNA reads TGTGCCAGTAGTATCGGAGGTTCCATCTATGGCTACACCTTC. Protein sequence: CASSIGGSIYGYTF.

This chain uses TRBV18 with TRBJ1-3, with 9 nucleotides matching TRBD1. Losses at the gene ends were 1 base for V and 2 bases for J; bases not matched to a gene: 6. Germline-derived CDR1 and CDR2 are KGHSH and LQKENI. This CDR3 contains 17 residues. The CDR3 loop reads CASSPQVQGAAGNTIYF. The CDR3, as DNA: TGTGCCAGCTCACCACAAGTACAGGGGGCGGCTGGAAACACCATATATTTT.

The chain joins TRBV6-1 to TRBJ1-2; D remains unclear. The V gene's germline CDR1 is MNHNS and CDR2 SASEGT. This CDR3 is built from 13 residues. Trimming shortened V by 3 bases and J by 4 bases, and 9 bases separated the two germline ends. The CDR3 is CASSETLTYGYTF. CDR3 DNA: TGTGCCAGCAGTGAGACACTCACCTATGGCTACACCTTC.

This clone showed up just once. This chain links TRBV19 with TRBJ2-7; a weak D match, TRBD2 (6 bases). Trimming cost V 1 base and J 6 bases, with 13 bases left between them. Germline CDR1 and CDR2: LNHDA and SQIVND (reference sequence). CDR3 length: 14 amino acids. The CDR3 spells CASSIVGGIGEQYF. In DNA, the CDR3 is TGTGCCAGTAGTATAGTCGGGGGAATCGGCGAGCAGTACTTC.

The V and J genes are TRBV7-6 and TRBJ2-3; 7 positions agree with TRBD2. This CDR3 is built from 17 residues. J was trimmed by 5 bases and V by 5 bases; bases with no gene match: 16. Germline lookup yields CDR1 SGHVS and CDR2 FNYEAQ. The DNA of the CDR3 is TGTGCCAGCAGCCCACTATATCTGCGGGAGAGAGGAGATACGCAGTATTTT. It specifies CASSPLYLRERGDTQYF.

The V and J genes are TRBV5-1 and TRBJ1-5; weak D call: TRBD1 (6 bases). This CDR3 is 12 amino acids long. Trimming removed 1 base from V and 9 bases from J, with 8 bases in between. The germline V gene encodes CDR1 SGHRS and CDR2 YFSETQ. The CDR3 is CASSLTGWPQHF. The CDR3 DNA reads TGCGCCAGCAGCTTGACAGGGTGGCCCCAGCATTTT.

The chain couples TRBV19 to TRBJ1-5; 8 bases match TRBD1. The length of the CDR3 is 14 residues. Germline values: CDR1 LNHDA, CDR2 SQIVND (reference sequence). Unmatched junction bases numbered 7, after V lost 8 bases and J lost 4 bases. The CDR3 sequence: CASRQGSLNQPQHF. The DNA for the CDR3 is TGTGCCAGTCGACAGGGGAGTTTAAATCAGCCCCAGCATTTT.

The chain links TRBV3-1 (or the pseudogene TRBV3-2) to TRBJ2-7, with 14 bases lining up with TRBD2. With 0 bases clipped from V and 6 bases from J, the junction kept 7 bases outside the gene matches. The CDR3 covers 17 residues. Germline V gives CDR1 LGHDT, CDR2 YNNKEL (reference sequence). Here the CDR3 DNA reads TGTGCCAGCAGCCAAGAACCATCCGGGACTAGCGGGGGCGAGCAGTACTTC. It translates to CASSQEPSGTSGGEQYF.

The chain joins TRBV9 to TRBJ1-2; 9 nucleotides agree with TRBD1. With V trimmed by 0 bases and J by 8 bases, 8 bases remained unmatched. This CDR3 region has 15 residues. From germline, CDR1 is SGDLS and CDR2 YYNGEE. CDR3 in amino acids: CASSVGEGQGEGYTF. The CDR3 region has the DNA TGTGCCAGCAGCGTAGGGGAGGGACAGGGAGAAGGCTACACCTTC.

The chain has TRBV18 and TRBJ1-3, with 8 bases aligning to TRBD1. From germline, CDR1 is KGHSH and CDR2 LQKENI. V shed 8 bases, J shed 3 bases, and the junction held 3 bases outside the gene matches. The CDR3 sequence is 13 residues long. CDR3 sequence: CASVTGDGNTIYF. CDR3 DNA sequence: TGTGCCAGCGTGACAGGGGATGGAAACACCATATATTTT.

This clone was picked up one time. This sequence joins TRBV2 and TRBJ2-7, with 12 bases lining up with TRBD1. The CDR3 has 15 residues. The J segment lost 5 bases and the V segment lost 3 bases, leaving 5 bases of the junction unmatched. Germline V gene sequence: CDR1 SNHLY, CDR2 FYNNEI. The CDR3 reads CASSDYGTGGHEQYF. CDR3 nucleotides: TGTGCCAGCAGTGATTACGGGACAGGGGGCCACGAGCAGTACTTC.

The chain uses TRBV7-2 and TRBJ2-1, with D possibly TRBD1 on 6 matching bases. The CDR3 is 14 residues long. V lost 5 bases and J 3 bases, leaving 11 bases between the germline ends. The germline CDR1 and CDR2 sequences are SGHTA and FQGNSA. The CDR3 spells CASSDWTVYNEQFF. CDR3 in DNA: TGTGCCAGCAGCGACTGGACAGTCTACAATGAGCAGTTCTTC.